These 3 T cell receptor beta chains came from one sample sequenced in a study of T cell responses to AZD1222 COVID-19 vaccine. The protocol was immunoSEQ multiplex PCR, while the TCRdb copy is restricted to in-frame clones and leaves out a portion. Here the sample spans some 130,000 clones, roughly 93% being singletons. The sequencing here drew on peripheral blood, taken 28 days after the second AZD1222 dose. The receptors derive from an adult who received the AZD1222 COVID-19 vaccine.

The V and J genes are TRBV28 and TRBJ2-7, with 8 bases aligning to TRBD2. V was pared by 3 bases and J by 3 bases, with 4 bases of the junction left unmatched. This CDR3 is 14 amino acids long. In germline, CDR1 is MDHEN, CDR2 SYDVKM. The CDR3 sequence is CASSFTGLVYEQYF. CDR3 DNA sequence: TGTGCCAGCAGTTTTACGGGACTAGTCTACGAGCAGTACTTC.

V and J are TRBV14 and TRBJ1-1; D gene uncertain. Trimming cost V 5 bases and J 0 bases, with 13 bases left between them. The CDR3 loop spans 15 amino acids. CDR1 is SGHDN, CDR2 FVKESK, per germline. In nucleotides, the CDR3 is TGTGCCAGCAGCGTCTCGGGCCTGATGAACACTGAAGCTTTCTTT. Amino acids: CASSVSGLMNTEAFF.

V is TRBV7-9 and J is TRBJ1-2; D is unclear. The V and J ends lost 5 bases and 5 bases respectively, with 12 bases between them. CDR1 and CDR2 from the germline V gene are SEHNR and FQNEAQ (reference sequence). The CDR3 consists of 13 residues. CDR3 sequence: CASSQRTDYGYTF. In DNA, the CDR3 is TGTGCCAGCAGCCAGCGGACGGATTATGGCTACACCTTC.